The 29 T cell receptor beta chains reported below all come from one sample, sequenced in a study of graft-versus-host responses after intestinal transplantation. Sequencing was performed with immunoSEQ multiplex PCR; in TCRdb, only in-frame clones are kept and a portion is missing. This sample carries more than 90,000 clones, more than 80% of them seen once, and the ten largest clones take under 0.3%. The antigens for these receptors are not known. This sample comprised unstimulated CD4+ T cells sorted from spleen or lymph node cells, obtained before transplant. The receptors come from a human donor who was the organ donor for an intestinal transplant.

The rearrangement joins TRBV2 to TRBJ1-5; possibly TRBD1 for D (6 bases). The CDR3 is made up of 13 amino acids. Trimming stripped 7 bases from V and 5 bases from J, with 12 bases between. Germline CDR1 is SNHLY and CDR2 is FYNNEI. CDR3 nucleotide sequence: TGTGCCAGCACCGGACAGTTCGATCAGCCCCAGCATTTT. Translating gives CASTGQFDQPQHF.

This rearrangement joins TRBV7-9 to TRBJ1-4; weak D call: TRBD1 (6 bases). CDR3 size: 14 residues. V gave up 5 bases and J gave up 8 bases, with 15 bases separating them. Germline CDR1 reads SEHNR; CDR2 reads FQNEAQ (reference sequence). CDR3 DNA: TGTGCCAGCAGCCTACAGGGTTCAGAAGAAAAACTGTTTTTT. Translation gives CASSLQGSEEKLFF.

The chain combines TRBV28 with TRBJ1-4; 7 positions agree with TRBD1. The CDR3 is made up of 14 amino acids. V lost 4 bases and J lost 8; bases outside the gene matches: 7. CDR1 MDHEN and CDR2 SYDVKM come from the germline V gene. The CDR3 coding sequence is TGTGCCAGCAGTTGGTTAACAGGGGACGAAAAACTGTTTTTT. The encoded protein is CASSWLTGDEKLFF.

The V gene is TRBV5-1, the J gene TRBJ2-7, with TRBD1 matching 10 bases. Germline CDR1 and CDR2: SGHRS and YFSETQ. The CDR3 length is 16 residues. V lost 3 bases to trimming and J lost 2 bases; unmatched junction nucleotides: 8. Here the CDR3 DNA reads TGCGCCAGCAGCTCCATGGGACAGGGGACGCCCTACGAGCAGTACTTC. Amino acid sequence: CASSSMGQGTPYEQYF.

The V call is TRBV28, the J call TRBJ1-4, with TRBD1 as a possible D gene (5 bases). The CDR3 spans 13 residues. Germline CDR1 and CDR2: MDHEN and SYDVKM. V lost 7 bases, J lost 8 bases, and 14 bases lay in between. The chain's CDR3 is CASTSLGAEKLFF. CDR3 nucleotides: TGTGCCAGCACCAGTTTAGGGGCAGAAAAACTGTTTTTT.

The chain employs TRBV4-1 and TRBJ2-1; 12 bases fit TRBD2. The CDR3 consists of 18 residues. V was clipped by 1 base and J by 7 bases; unmatched bases: 11. Germline CDR1 MGHRA, CDR2 YSYEKL. The CDR3: CASSQGASGRGIRNEQFF. In nucleotides, the CDR3 is TGCGCCAGCAGCCAAGGAGCTAGCGGGAGGGGTATAAGAAATGAGCAGTTCTTC.

The chain uses TRBV9 and TRBJ2-4; D gene unclear. This CDR3 spans 15 amino acids. V lost 4 bases to trimming and J lost 2 bases, with 13 bases between them. CDR1 and CDR2 (germline): SGDLS, YYNGEE. The CDR3 protein is CASSPVGFSKNIQYF. CDR3 nucleotides: TGTGCCAGCAGCCCCGTGGGTTTCTCCAAAAACATTCAGTACTTC.

The chain is built from TRBV2 and TRBJ2-4; no clear D. The CDR3 covers 13 residues. The germline CDR1 and CDR2 sequences are SNHLY and FYNNEI. Trimming took off 4 bases at V and 0 bases at J, with 4 bases between the two ends. This CDR3 is CASSAGAKNIQYF. CDR3 nucleotide sequence: TGTGCCAGCAGTGCGGGAGCCAAAAACATTCAGTACTTC.

Concerning this clone itself: The junction departs from the called germline gene at one end, perhaps through a read error. This chain uses TRBV7-2 with TRBJ1-2; the match to TRBD1 covers 9 bases. Germline V CDR1 and CDR2: SGHTA, FQGNSA. This CDR3 has 15 residues. For the CDR3, the DNA is TGTGCCAGCAGCGCCCGGGACAGGGTAAAGTATGGCTACGCCTTC. It encodes CASSARDRVKYGYAF.

This rearrangement joins TRBV6-5 to TRBJ1-1, with TRBD1 as a possible D gene (6 bases). This CDR3 contains 15 residues. In germline, CDR1 is MNHEY, CDR2 SVGAGI. V was clipped by 6 bases and J by 0 bases, with 14 bases between them. CDR3 in amino acids: CASRPDSPMNTEAFF. CDR3 DNA sequence: TGTGCCAGCAGACCGGACAGCCCCATGAACACTGAAGCTTTCTTT.

The chain recombines TRBV9 with TRBJ1-1, with D possibly being TRBD1 (6 bases). This CDR3 spans 12 amino acids. The germline gives CDR1 SGDLS, CDR2 YYNGEE. The V gene lost 0 bases and the J gene lost 10 bases, with 10 bases spanning the gap. CDR3 amino acids: CASSVEGGGAFF. In nucleotides, the CDR3 is TGTGCCAGCAGCGTAGAGGGGGGTGGAGCTTTCTTT.

This sequence joins TRBV11-2 and TRBJ2-7, with 8 positions matching TRBD1. The CDR3 covers 13 residues. Unmatched junction bases numbered 3, after V lost 5 bases and J lost 3 bases. Germline V CDR1 and CDR2: SGHAT, FQNNGV. CDR3 sequence reads: CASSRDRLYEQYF. CDR3 DNA: TGTGCCAGCAGCAGGGACAGGCTCTACGAGCAGTACTTC. The full variable domain, rest sourced from reference TRBV11-2 and TRBJ2-7, is EAGVAQSPRYKIIEKRQSVAFWCNPISGHATLYWYQQILGQGPKLLIQFQNNGVVDDSQLPKDRFSAERLKGVDSTLKIQPAKLEDSAVYLCASSRDRLYEQYFGPGTRLTVT.

The chain carries TRBV4-2 and TRBJ1-5; 10 bases map to TRBD1. Per the germline V gene, CDR1 is LGHNA and CDR2 is YNFKEQ. V lost 3 bases to trimming and J lost 6 bases; unmatched junction nucleotides: 5. The CDR3 contains 15 residues. CDR3 DNA: TGTGCCAGCAGCCAGGGGGGACAGGGGATTCAGCCCCAGCATTTT. It translates to CASSQGGQGIQPQHF.

The rearrangement links TRBV5-1 to TRBJ2-5; D might be TRBD1 or TRBD2, each matching 5 bases. This CDR3 has 15 amino acids. Trimming shortened V by 4 bases and J by 5 bases, and 18 bases separated the two germline ends. The germline V gene encodes CDR1 SGHRS and CDR2 YFSETQ. This CDR3 reads CASSREPGPRETQYF. The CDR3 DNA follows: TGCGCCAGCAGCCGGGAACCGGGACCACGGGAGACCCAGTACTTC.

The J gene is TRBJ1-2, the V gene TRBV30, with no clear D. The V gene lost 2 bases and the J gene lost 3 bases, with 7 bases spanning the gap. The CDR3 is made up of 12 amino acids. Per germline, CDR1 GTSNPN and CDR2 SVGIG (reference sequence). The CDR3 region has the DNA TGTGCCTGGAGTTTGAGGGACTATGGCTACACCTTC. Amino acid sequence: CAWSLRDYGYTF.

The V and J genes are TRBV28 and TRBJ1-2, with TRBD1 matching over 11 bases. Losses at the gene ends were 6 bases for V and 8 bases for J; bases not matched to a gene: 8. Germline V gene lookup returns CDR1 MDHEN and CDR2 SYDVKM. The CDR3 is 14 residues long. Written as DNA, the CDR3 is TGTGCCAGCAGCCAGGGACAGGGGGTTCGCGGCTACACCTTC. Amino acids: CASSQGQGVRGYTF.

The V gene is TRBV7-9, the J gene TRBJ2-3; D possibly matches TRBD1 or TRBD2 (5 bases each). The length of the CDR3 is 14 residues. Deletions cut 5 bases from V and 2 bases from J, with 11 bases between. Germline loops: CDR1 SEHNR, CDR2 FQNEAQ (reference sequence). CDR3: CASSQSGHTDTQYF. In DNA, the CDR3 is TGTGCCAGCAGCCAGAGCGGACACACAGATACGCAGTATTTT.

The gene calls are TRBV4-1 and TRBJ2-1, with 10 positions matching TRBD2. The CDR3 is 18 amino acids. V lost 4 bases and J lost 5; bases outside the gene matches: 14. CDR1 is MGHRA and CDR2 is YSYEKL in the germline V gene. CDR3 sequence: CASSRPTSGESPNNEQFF. In DNA, the CDR3 is TGCGCCAGCAGCCGACCTACTAGCGGGGAGTCCCCGAACAATGAGCAGTTCTTC.

This chain connects TRBV30 to TRBJ2-1, with 9 bases that match TRBD2. Germline V gives CDR1 GTSNPN, CDR2 SVGIG (reference sequence). The CDR3 extends over 15 amino acids. Unmatched junction bases numbered 11, after V lost 8 bases and J lost 3 bases. The CDR3 spells CAAISGTSFYNEQFF. CDR3 bases: TGTGCCGCAATCTCCGGGACTAGCTTCTACAATGAGCAGTTCTTC.

CDR3 loop: CASSSGLSQETQYF. The CDR3 DNA reads as TGTGCCAGCAGCTCTGGACTGAGCCAAGAGACCCAGTACTTC. The J gene is TRBJ2-5, the V gene TRBV9; possible D gene TRBD2, 5 bases. The CDR3 covers 14 residues. Looked up from germline, CDR1 is SGDLS and CDR2 is YYNGEE. The V end lost 4 bases, the J end lost 1 base, and 11 bases lay between the germline ends. Full variable domain (outside the CDR3, taken from reference TRBV9 and TRBJ2-5): DSGVTQTPKHLITATGQRVTLRCSPRSGDLSVYWYQQSLDQGLQFLIQYYNGEERAKGNILERFSAQQFPDLHSELNLSSLELGDSALYFCASSSGLSQETQYFGPGTRLLVL.

V and J are TRBV28 and TRBJ1-2, with D tentatively TRBD1 (5 bases). V lost 1 base, J lost 2 bases, and 11 bases lay in between. This CDR3 region has 15 residues. In germline, CDR1 is MDHEN, CDR2 SYDVKM. The CDR3 DNA follows: TGTGCCAGCAGTTTATCACACAGGTTCAACTATGGCTACACCTTC. Amino acids: CASSLSHRFNYGYTF.

This clone was detected only a few times. The chain links TRBV7-2 to TRBJ1-4, with a possible D match to TRBD1 (5 bases). The CDR3 totals 15 residues. Germline lookup yields CDR1 SGHTA and CDR2 FQGNSA. The V gene lost 3 bases and the J gene lost 8 bases, with 16 bases spanning the gap. The CDR3 loop is CASSFNGAPREKLFF. CDR3 sequence (DNA): TGTGCCAGCAGCTTTAATGGGGCACCGAGGGAAAAACTGTTTTTT.

The J gene is TRBJ1-4, the V gene TRBV2; 10 positions agree with TRBD1. The CDR3 extends over 16 amino acids. Germline CDR1 reads SNHLY; CDR2 reads FYNNEI. The V gene end was trimmed by 5 bases and the J gene end by 0 bases; junction bases not matched to a gene: 3. CDR3 loop: CASSRDRGATNEKLFF. The DNA of the CDR3 is TGTGCCAGCAGTCGGGACAGGGGTGCAACTAATGAAAAACTGTTTTTT.

The rearrangement uses TRBV7-2 and TRBJ2-6; D remains unclear. Trimming took off 5 bases at V and 0 bases at J, with 8 bases between the two ends. The CDR3 totals 15 residues. Germline V lookup: CDR1 SGHTA, CDR2 FQGNSA. CDR3 region: CASSAISSGANVLTF. The CDR3 DNA reads as TGTGCCAGCAGCGCGATAAGCTCTGGGGCCAACGTCCTGACTTTC.

V usage is TRBV6-1 and J usage is TRBJ2-7; a weak D match, TRBD2 (5 bases). In germline, CDR1 is MNHNS, CDR2 SASEGT. The CDR3 totals 15 residues. Between the trimmed V and J ends, which lost 6 bases and 1 base, there was a span of 16 bases. CDR3 coding DNA: TGTGCCAGCAGCAGTAATCTTCCGGGATCCTACGAGCAGTACTTC. Translated, it gives CASSSNLPGSYEQYF.

The CDR3 here is CASSPGQGSDTQYF. The CDR3 coding sequence is TGTGCCAGTAGTCCGGGACAGGGGTCAGATACGCAGTATTTT. The chain is built from TRBV19 and TRBJ2-3, with 10 positions matching TRBD1. Germline CDR1 and CDR2: LNHDA and SQIVND (reference sequence). CDR3 length: 14 residues. V shed 5 bases and J 4 bases; nucleotides not matched to a gene: 3.

The V call is TRBV27, the J call TRBJ2-7, with 7 bases lining up with TRBD2. This CDR3 contains 15 residues. Germline CDR1 is MNHEY and CDR2 is SMNVEV (reference sequence). The ends lost 1 base at V and 5 bases at J; junction bases unmatched: 8. This CDR3 reads CASSLLAGVSHEQYF. As DNA, the CDR3 is TGTGCCAGCAGTTTATTGGCGGGAGTGAGTCACGAGCAGTACTTC.

The chain has TRBV19 and TRBJ1-1; D not certain. CDR1 is LNHDA and CDR2 is SQIVND in the germline V gene (reference sequence). The CDR3 runs to 13 residues. The V gene lost 10 bases and the J gene lost 1 base, with 13 bases spanning the gap. CDR3 in DNA: TGTGCCACCCGTCGGGCAGCGAACACTGAAGCTTTCTTT. This encodes CATRRAANTEAFF.

The chain couples TRBV6-5 to TRBJ1-1; D ambiguous. The CDR3 is 11 residues long. Trimming removed 6 bases from V and 1 base from J, with 3 bases in between. Germline V CDR1 and CDR2: MNHEY, SVGAGI. The CDR3 loop reads CASRQNTEAFF. In DNA, the CDR3 is TGTGCCAGCAGACAGAACACTGAAGCTTTCTTT.